Below, 24 T cell receptor beta chains from the same sample are listed, as sequenced in a study of T cell changes during pregnancy in multiple sclerosis. Clones were read by immunoSEQ multiplex PCR, and TCRdb kept only the in-frame ones, dropping some. The profile shows about 44,000 clones, less than 95% of them singletons. The sequencing here drew on CD4+ T cells from peripheral blood mononuclear cells, taken in the third trimester of pregnancy. The receptors come from a female donor with multiple sclerosis, enrolled in a pregnancy study.

This chain connects TRBV5-4 to TRBJ2-2; no definite D call. The CDR3 has 16 residues. V shed 0 bases and J shed 0 bases, with 9 bases lying between them. Looked up from germline, CDR1 is SGHNT and CDR2 is YYREEE (reference sequence). The CDR3 DNA reads as TGTGCCAGCAGCTTGGGACTTCCCGCGAACACCGGGGAGCTGTTTTTT. Translating gives CASSLGLPANTGELFF.

V and J are TRBV6-5 and TRBJ2-2; TRBD2 matches 7 bases. The CDR3 is made up of 14 amino acids. Germline CDR1 MNHEY, CDR2 SVGAGI. After removal of 6 bases from V and 3 bases from J, the junction contained 4 bases not matched to a gene. CDR3 region: CASSPGLDTGELFF. The CDR3 nucleotides read TGTGCCAGCAGCCCTGGACTAGACACCGGGGAGCTGTTTTTT.

V and J are TRBV28 and TRBJ1-1, with TRBD1 matching 7 bases. Germline V gene sequence: CDR1 MDHEN, CDR2 SYDVKM. Trimming at V came to 6 bases and at J to 1 base, leaving 8 bases not matched to a gene. This CDR3 comprises 15 residues. The CDR3 bases are TGTGCCAGCAGCCAACTGACAGGGAGGAACACTGAAGCTTTCTTT. Protein sequence: CASSQLTGRNTEAFF.

V usage is TRBV28 and J usage is TRBJ2-2; D is perhaps TRBD1 (5 bases). The CDR3 has 14 residues. V lost 2 bases and J lost 5, with 9 bases in between. Germline V lookup: CDR1 MDHEN, CDR2 SYDVKM. The CDR3 bases are TGTGCCAGCAGTTTAGGGGCAGGGACCGGGGAGCTGTTTTTT. It translates to CASSLGAGTGELFF. Combining the CDR3 with reference TRBV28 and TRBJ2-2 gives the whole variable domain DVKVTQSSRYLVKRTGEKVFLECVQDMDHENMFWYRQDPGLGLRLIYFSYDVKMKEKGDIPEGYSVSREKKERFSLILESASTNQTSMYLCASSLGAGTGELFFGEGSRLTVL.

The V call is TRBV27, the J call TRBJ2-7; D perhaps matches TRBD1 (6 bases). The CDR3 extends over 14 amino acids. V was cut by 6 bases and J by 9 bases, with 21 bases left in between. The V gene's germline CDR1 is MNHEY and CDR2 SMNVEV (reference sequence). CDR3 bases: TGTGCCAGCAGCCCGGGACAACTCCCTCTGGGGCAGTACTTC. Its translation: CASSPGQLPLGQYF.

The CDR3 reads CASSFRGGLGEQFF. The CDR3 coding sequence is TGTGCCAGTAGTTTCCGGGGGGGCCTTGGTGAGCAGTTCTTC. The chain recombines TRBV19 with TRBJ2-1, with TRBD2 matching over 8 bases. In germline, CDR1 is LNHDA, CDR2 SQIVND (reference sequence). The CDR3 contains 14 residues. The V segment lost 5 bases and the J segment 9 bases; nucleotides outside the gene matches: 9. Together with reference TRBV19 and TRBJ2-1, the CDR3 gives the full variable domain: DGGITQSPKYLFRKEGQNVTLSCEQNLNHDAMYWYRQDPGQGLRLIYYSQIVNDFQKGDIAEGYSVSREKKESFPLTVTSAQKNPTAFYLCASSFRGGLGEQFFGPGTRLTVL.

The chain recombines TRBV9 with TRBJ2-1; 7 bases are shared with TRBD2. From germline, CDR1 is SGDLS and CDR2 YYNGEE. V shed 3 bases and J 2 bases; nucleotides not matched to a gene: 8. The length of the CDR3 is 16 residues. In DNA, the CDR3 is TGTGCCAGCAGCGGACGGACTAGTCGTACCTACAATGAGCAGTTCTTC. Amino acids: CASSGRTSRTYNEQFF. Full variable domain (missing parts from reference TRBV9 and TRBJ2-1): DSGVTQTPKHLITATGQRVTLRCSPRSGDLSVYWYQQSLDQGLQFLIQYYNGEERAKGNILERFSAQQFPDLHSELNLSSLELGDSALYFCASSGRTSRTYNEQFFGPGTRLTVL.

The chain couples TRBV28 to TRBJ1-4; 11 bases agree with TRBD1. In germline, CDR1 is MDHEN, CDR2 SYDVKM. Trimming at V came to 8 bases and at J to 6 bases, leaving 5 bases not matched to a gene. CDR3 length: 14 amino acids. CDR3 bases: TGTGCCAGCGGCCGGACAGGGGGCGATGAAAAACTGTTTTTT. The encoded protein is CASGRTGGDEKLFF. The variable domain in full, with the rest retrieved from reference TRBV28 and TRBJ1-4, is DVKVTQSSRYLVKRTGEKVFLECVQDMDHENMFWYRQDPGLGLRLIYFSYDVKMKEKGDIPEGYSVSREKKERFSLILESASTNQTSMYLCASGRTGGDEKLFFGSGTQLSVL.

This chain joins TRBV7-2 and TRBJ1-4; perhaps TRBD1 as D (6 bases). CDR3 length: 15 amino acids. The V and J ends lost 3 bases and 8 bases respectively, with 16 bases between them. CDR1 and CDR2 from the germline V gene are SGHTA and FQGNSA. This CDR3 is CASSFWGLGREKLFF. CDR3 coding DNA: TGTGCCAGCAGCTTTTGGGGGCTGGGTCGCGAAAAACTGTTTTTT. The whole variable domain, remainder taken from reference TRBV7-2 and TRBJ1-4, is GAGVSQSPSNKVTEKGKDVELRCDPISGHTALYWYRQSLGQGLEFLIYFQGNSAPDKSGLPSDRFSAERTGGSVSTLTIQRTQQEDSAVYLCASSFWGLGREKLFFGSGTQLSVL.

This rearrangement joins TRBV5-1 to TRBJ2-5, with D maybe TRBD2 (6 bases). Gene TRBJ2-7 matches the end of the DNA better, so the J call may be wrong. This CDR3 is built from 14 residues. Germline-derived CDR1 and CDR2 are SGHRS and YFSETQ. The CDR3 sequence: CASSLVSGTYEQYF. The CDR3 nucleotides read TGCGCCAGCAGCTTGGTTAGCGGAACCTACGAGCAGTACTTC.

The chain couples TRBV29-1 to TRBJ1-1, with a weak D call TRBD1 (5 bases). The V end was cut by 7 bases, the J end by 0 bases, with 18 bases between. Germline CDR1 and CDR2: SQVTM and ANQGSEA. The CDR3 has 15 amino acids. CDR3 in DNA: TGCAGCGGGAGCCCTAGGACGGACATGAACACTGAAGCTTTCTTT. This sequence encodes CSGSPRTDMNTEAFF.

The chain links TRBV19 to TRBJ2-3; 13 bases line up with TRBD2. CDR1 and CDR2 from the germline V gene are LNHDA and SQIVND (reference sequence). The CDR3 sequence is 17 residues long. V was clipped by 1 base and J by 3 bases; unmatched bases: 4. The CDR3 DNA reads as TGTGCCAGTAGTATAGGGACTAGCGGGAGTGGGACAGATACGCAGTATTTT. As protein: CASSIGTSGSGTDTQYF.

The chain couples TRBV28 to TRBJ2-1, with D possibly being TRBD2 (5 bases). The CDR3 contains 14 residues. Germline CDR1 reads MDHEN; CDR2 reads SYDVKM. Trimming shortened V by 5 bases and J by 5 bases, and 13 bases separated the two germline ends. The CDR3 sequence is CASSTYGINNEQFF. DNA for the CDR3: TGTGCCAGCAGTACCTACGGGATCAACAATGAGCAGTTCTTC.

The V call is TRBV5-1, the J call TRBJ2-7, with D perhaps matching TRBD1 (6 bases). The CDR3 totals 14 residues. V shed 2 bases and J shed 3 bases, with 12 bases lying between them. The germline V gene encodes CDR1 SGHRS and CDR2 YFSETQ. Written as DNA, the CDR3 is TGCGCCAGCAGCTTTGGACGGGACATCTACGAGCAGTACTTC. It translates to CASSFGRDIYEQYF.

The CDR3 DNA follows: TGTGCCAGCAGCAGCCCGGGACAGGGGATTACTCCCCTCCACTTT. It yields the protein CASSSPGQGITPLHF. The chain links TRBV5-6 to TRBJ1-6; 10 positions match TRBD1. The germline gives CDR1 SGHDT, CDR2 YYEEEE. V lost 4 bases to trimming and J lost 13 bases; unmatched junction nucleotides: 11. This CDR3 contains 15 residues.

This clone was found a few times. The rearrangement joins TRBV27 to TRBJ1-3; no reliable D call. The CDR3 is 15 amino acids. The V gene lost 4 bases and the J gene lost 3 bases, with 13 bases spanning the gap. Per germline, CDR1 MNHEY and CDR2 SMNVEV (reference sequence). In nucleotides, the CDR3 is TGTGCCAGCAGTTCGCCCCCCGGTAATGGAAACACCATATATTTT. It codes for CASSSPPGNGNTIYF.

V usage is TRBV6-5 and J usage is TRBJ2-7; 7 bases are shared with TRBD2. With 5 bases clipped from V and 1 base from J, the junction kept 8 bases outside the gene matches. Per germline, CDR1 MNHEY and CDR2 SVGAGI. The CDR3 sequence is 15 residues long. The CDR3 is CASSLFPAGSYEQYF. The CDR3 DNA reads TGTGCCAGCAGTCTCTTTCCAGCGGGATCCTACGAGCAGTACTTC.

This chain uses TRBV11-2 with TRBJ2-1; maybe TRBD2 (6 bases). From germline, CDR1 is SGHAT and CDR2 FQNNGV. V was cut by 4 bases and J by 11 bases, with 12 bases left in between. This CDR3 spans 12 amino acids. DNA of the CDR3: TGTGCCAGCAGCTCGGGACTCGCCCAGCAGTTCTTC. It codes for CASSSGLAQQFF.

This sequence joins TRBV25-1 and TRBJ2-7; D gene unclear. Trimming removed 4 bases from V and 3 bases from J, with 4 bases in between. Germline V CDR1 and CDR2: MGHDK, SYGVNS. The CDR3 runs to 11 residues. CDR3 region: CASSGLYEQYF. CDR3 sequence (DNA): TGTGCCAGCAGTGGGCTCTACGAGCAGTACTTC.

This clone was detected only once. The rearrangement uses TRBV6-1 and TRBJ1-2; 7 bases line up with TRBD1. The CDR3 consists of 17 residues. Per the germline V gene, CDR1 is MNHNS and CDR2 is SASEGT. The junction had 13 bases not matched to a gene; V was cut back by 3 bases and J by 3 bases. The chain's CDR3 is CASSDWRGRPMDYGYTF. The CDR3, as DNA: TGTGCCAGCAGTGATTGGAGGGGGCGCCCCATGGACTATGGCTACACCTTC.

The chain is built from TRBV6-6 and TRBJ1-2; 7 nucleotides match TRBD1. The germline gives CDR1 MNHNY, CDR2 SVGAGI (reference sequence). The V and J ends lost 5 bases and 4 bases, in that order; junction bases with no gene match: 10. This CDR3 comprises 15 residues. DNA for the CDR3: TGTGCCAGCAGTACGGACAGACAGGGACCCTATGGCTACACCTTC. It encodes CASSTDRQGPYGYTF.

This chain connects TRBV11-2 to TRBJ1-1, with D uncertain. Per the germline V gene, CDR1 is SGHAT and CDR2 is FQNNGV. The CDR3 length is 14 residues. V was trimmed by 2 bases and J by 5 bases, leaving 12 bases between them. The CDR3 sequence: CASSLRVGRTEAFF. CDR3 DNA: TGTGCCAGCAGCTTAAGGGTAGGGAGAACTGAAGCTTTCTTT.

This clone was picked up one time. V is TRBV2 and J is TRBJ1-2; D is unresolved. Trimming pared 4 bases from V and 4 bases from J, leaving 10 bases between. The CDR3 runs 13 residues. Germline V gene lookup returns CDR1 SNHLY and CDR2 FYNNEI. This CDR3 reads CASSAVNFYGYTF. The CDR3, as DNA: TGTGCCAGCAGTGCTGTAAACTTCTATGGCTACACCTTC. Combining the CDR3 with reference TRBV2 and TRBJ1-2 gives the whole variable domain EPEVTQTPSHQVTQMGQEVILRCVPISNHLYFYWYRQILGQKVEFLVSFYNNEISEKSEIFDDQFSVERPDGSNFTLKIRSTKLEDSAMYFCASSAVNFYGYTFGSGTRLTVV.

V usage is TRBV11-2 and J usage is TRBJ2-3, with 7 bases aligning to TRBD2. This CDR3 contains 17 residues. V dropped 7 bases and J dropped 2; count of bases not matched to a gene: 15. The germline V gene has CDR1 SGHAT and CDR2 FQNNGV. For the CDR3, the DNA is TGTGCCAGCACCCCTGTCTGGGAGGGAGGCCTCACAGATACGCAGTATTTT. Translated, it gives CASTPVWEGGLTDTQYF.